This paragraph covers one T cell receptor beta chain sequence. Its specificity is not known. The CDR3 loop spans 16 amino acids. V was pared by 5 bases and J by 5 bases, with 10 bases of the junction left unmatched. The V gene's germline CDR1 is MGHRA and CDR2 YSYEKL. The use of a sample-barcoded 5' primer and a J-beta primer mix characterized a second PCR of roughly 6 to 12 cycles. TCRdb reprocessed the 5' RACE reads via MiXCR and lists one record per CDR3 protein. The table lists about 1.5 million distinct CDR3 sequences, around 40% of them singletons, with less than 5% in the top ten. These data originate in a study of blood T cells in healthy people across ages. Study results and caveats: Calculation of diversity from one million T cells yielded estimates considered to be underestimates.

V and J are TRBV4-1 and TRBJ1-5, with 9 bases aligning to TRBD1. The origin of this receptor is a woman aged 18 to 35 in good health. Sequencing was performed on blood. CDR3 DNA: TGCGCCAGCAGCTCACACCCGACAGGGGGGGATCAGCCCCAGCATTTT. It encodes CASSSHPTGGDQPQHF.